The present T cell receptor beta chain was sequenced within a study of cytomegalovirus exposure and HLA in healthy donors (TCRdb year 2017). Context from the whole study: The 550 to 750 repertoires of the first cohort and the 120 validation repertoires were produced on the same platform, according to a later analysis. The study was designed to test whether signatures of past pathogen exposure could be identified by cataloging public T cell receptors. Besides the first cohort of about 730 subjects, a separate validation cohort made up of around 120 different subjects was used. To predict cytomegalovirus infection status, the study combined high-throughput TCR immunosequencing, statistical association of individual TCRs with disease status, and machine learning.

Receptor amplification or capture employed the immunoSEQ multiplex PCR assay. On the authors' methods: To diagnose cytomegalovirus status from the catalog of TCR beta chain sequences, a statistical classification framework was built. The table comes from immuneACCESS by way of TCRdb, which keeps in-frame sequences with V and J called. Part of the clones is missing from these tables; in studies checked, under half for an unresolved V gene and the rest for unknown reasons. The V and J calls and the clone size are those of that table, but D and trimming were determined from the DNA. The sample table contains fewer than 200,000 clones; only one count was recorded for about 96% of them. Jointly, the top ten make up about 0.89% of the sample. Study-wide findings and limitations: All 120 or so repertoires were used to score co-occurrence in the validation cohort in a later analysis, because that analysis had no HLA typing for the cohort. In vitro tests confirmed that a few of the cytomegalovirus-associated TCR beta chains recognize cytomegalovirus antigens. While some public TCRs were present in many individuals, most TCR sequences turned up only very rarely across donors. In a later analysis, TCRs clustered in the first cohort were found to also tend to co-occur in the approximately 120 validation repertoires, with over 90% of cluster scores above 0. In the study, approximately 160 TCR beta chains were listed as associated with cytomegalovirus. The classifier was reported to diagnose cytomegalovirus status with high specificity and sensitivity in both the original cohort and the validation cohort. According to the authors, the approach could potentially be generalized to other disease states and immunological phenotypes.

Worth noting for this clone: Its antigen has not been determined. No base-level quality is on record; no much larger clone is a single base apart.

The donors were included in the validation cohort of over a hundred subjects, a group kept apart from the roughly 670-subject first cohort. V is cut by 2 bases and J by 5 bases, and the space between the germline ends is 14 bases. Spanning cysteine to phenylalanine, the CDR3 consists of 14 amino acids. Left in the record is the CDR3 DNA by itself, 42 bases read in frame from the first base. The CDR1 and CDR2 encoded by the germline V gene are SGHDT and YYEEEE. This TCR derives from a woman aged 18-29 years in good health and CMV-seronegative. Sample: PBMCs. The chain is made from TRBV5-6 and TRBJ2-7; perhaps TRBD1 is the D gene, with 5 bases matching. For the CDR3, the sequence is CASSFDRPSNEQYF. The nucleotide sequence is given as TGTGCCAGCAGCTTCGACAGACCAAGTAACGAGCAGTACTTC.